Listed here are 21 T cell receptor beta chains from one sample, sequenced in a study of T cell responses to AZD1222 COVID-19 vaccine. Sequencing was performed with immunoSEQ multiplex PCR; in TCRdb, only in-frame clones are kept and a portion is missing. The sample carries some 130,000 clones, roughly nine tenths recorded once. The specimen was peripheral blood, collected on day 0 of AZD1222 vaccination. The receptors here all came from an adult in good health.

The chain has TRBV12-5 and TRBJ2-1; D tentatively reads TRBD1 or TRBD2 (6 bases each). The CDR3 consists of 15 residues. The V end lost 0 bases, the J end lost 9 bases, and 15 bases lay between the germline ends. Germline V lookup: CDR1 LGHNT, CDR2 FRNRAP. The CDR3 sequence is CASGLVQGLDTEQFF. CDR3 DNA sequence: TGTGCTAGTGGTTTGGTACAGGGACTCGACACTGAGCAGTTCTTC.

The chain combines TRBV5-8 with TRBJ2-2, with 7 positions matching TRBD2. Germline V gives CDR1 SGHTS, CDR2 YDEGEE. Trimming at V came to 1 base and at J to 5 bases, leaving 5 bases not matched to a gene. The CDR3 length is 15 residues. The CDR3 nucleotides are TGTGCCAGCAGCTTGTGGGGGGGAAGGACCGGGGAGCTGTTTTTT. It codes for CASSLWGGRTGELFF.

The CDR3 here is CASSHPTGGPSNEQFF. The DNA of the CDR3 is TGTGCCAGCAGCCACCCAACGGGAGGGCCCTCCAATGAGCAGTTCTTC. The chain is built from TRBV7-9 and TRBJ2-1, with 8 bases lining up with TRBD2. The CDR3 runs to 16 residues. CDR1 is SEHNR and CDR2 is FQNEAQ in the germline V gene (reference sequence). The J segment lost 6 bases and the V segment lost 5 bases, leaving 12 bases of the junction unmatched.

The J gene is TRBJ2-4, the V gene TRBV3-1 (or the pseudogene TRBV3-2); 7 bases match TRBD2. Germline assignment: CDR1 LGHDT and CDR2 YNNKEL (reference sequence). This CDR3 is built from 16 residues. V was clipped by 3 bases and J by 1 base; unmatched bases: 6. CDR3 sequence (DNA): TGTGCCAGCAGCCAGTTGGGGGGGACGGCCAAAAACATTCAGTACTTC. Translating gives CASSQLGGTAKNIQYF.

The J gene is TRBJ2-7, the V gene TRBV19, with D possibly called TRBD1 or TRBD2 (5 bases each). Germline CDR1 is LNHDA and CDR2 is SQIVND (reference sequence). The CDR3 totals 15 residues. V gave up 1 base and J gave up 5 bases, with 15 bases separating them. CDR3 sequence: CASSIVGEVRDEQYF. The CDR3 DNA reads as TGTGCCAGTAGTATAGTGGGGGAAGTCAGGGACGAGCAGTACTTC.

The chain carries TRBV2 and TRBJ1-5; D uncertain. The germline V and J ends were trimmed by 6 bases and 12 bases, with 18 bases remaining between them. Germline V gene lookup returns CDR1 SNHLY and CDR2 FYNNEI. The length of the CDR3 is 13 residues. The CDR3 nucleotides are TGTGCCAGCAGGGCAAGCACTGGAGGTGACCAGCATTTT. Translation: CASRASTGGDQHF.

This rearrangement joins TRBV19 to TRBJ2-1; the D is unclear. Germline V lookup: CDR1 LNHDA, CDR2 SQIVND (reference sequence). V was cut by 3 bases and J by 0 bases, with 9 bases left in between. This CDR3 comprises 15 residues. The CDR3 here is CASSIGLSSYNEQFF. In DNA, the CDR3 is TGTGCCAGTAGTATTGGGTTAAGCTCCTACAATGAGCAGTTCTTC.

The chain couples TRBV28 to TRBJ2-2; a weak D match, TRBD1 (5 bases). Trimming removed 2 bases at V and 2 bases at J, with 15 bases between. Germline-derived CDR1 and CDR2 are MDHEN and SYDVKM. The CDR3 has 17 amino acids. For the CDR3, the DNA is TGTGCCAGCAGTTTAGACCCCGAACAGGTTAACACCGGGGAGCTGTTTTTT. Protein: CASSLDPEQVNTGELFF.

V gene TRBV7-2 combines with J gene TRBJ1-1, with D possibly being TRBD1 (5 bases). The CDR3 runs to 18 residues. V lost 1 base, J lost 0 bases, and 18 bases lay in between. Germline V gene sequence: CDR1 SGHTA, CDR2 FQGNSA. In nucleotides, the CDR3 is TGTGCCAGCAGCTTAGATTCCGGGGCACCGAGGCTGAACACTGAAGCTTTCTTT. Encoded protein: CASSLDSGAPRLNTEAFF.

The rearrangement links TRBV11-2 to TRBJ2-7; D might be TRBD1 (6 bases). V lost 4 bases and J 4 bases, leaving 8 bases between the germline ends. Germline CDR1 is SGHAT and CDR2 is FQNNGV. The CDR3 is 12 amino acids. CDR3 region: CASSSQGYEQYF. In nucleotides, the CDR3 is TGTGCCAGCAGCTCCCAGGGGTACGAGCAGTACTTC.

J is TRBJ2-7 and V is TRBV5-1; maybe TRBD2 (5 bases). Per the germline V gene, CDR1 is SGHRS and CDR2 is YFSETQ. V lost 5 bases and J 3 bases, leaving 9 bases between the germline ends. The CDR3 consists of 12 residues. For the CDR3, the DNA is TGCGCCAGCAGAGCGGACTTCTACGAGCAGTACTTC. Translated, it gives CASRADFYEQYF.

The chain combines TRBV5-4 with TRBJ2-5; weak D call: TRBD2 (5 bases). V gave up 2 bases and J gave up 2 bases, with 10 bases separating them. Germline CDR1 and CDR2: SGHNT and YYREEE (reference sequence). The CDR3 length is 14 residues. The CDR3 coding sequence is TGTGCCAGCAGCTTCCGAGCGGATCAAGAGACCCAGTACTTC. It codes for CASSFRADQETQYF.

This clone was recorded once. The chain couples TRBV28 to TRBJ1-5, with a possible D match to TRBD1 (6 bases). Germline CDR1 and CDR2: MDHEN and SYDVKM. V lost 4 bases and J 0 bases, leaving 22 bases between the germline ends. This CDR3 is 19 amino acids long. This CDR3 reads CASSSGLRKTGLSNQPQHF. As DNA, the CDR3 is TGTGCCAGCAGTTCGGGGCTTCGGAAAACAGGGCTTAGCAATCAGCCCCAGCATTTT.

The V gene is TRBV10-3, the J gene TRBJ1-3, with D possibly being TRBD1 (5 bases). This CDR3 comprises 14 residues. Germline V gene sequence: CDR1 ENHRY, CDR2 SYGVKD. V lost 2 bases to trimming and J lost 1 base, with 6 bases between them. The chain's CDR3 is CAISEEGSGNTIYF. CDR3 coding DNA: TGTGCCATCAGTGAGGAGGGGTCTGGAAACACCATATATTTT.

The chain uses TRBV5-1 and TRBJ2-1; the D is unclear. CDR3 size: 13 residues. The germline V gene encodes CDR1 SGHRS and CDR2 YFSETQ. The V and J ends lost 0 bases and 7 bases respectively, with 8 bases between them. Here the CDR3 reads CASSLDSLNEQFF. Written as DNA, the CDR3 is TGCGCCAGCAGCTTGGACTCCTTAAATGAGCAGTTCTTC.

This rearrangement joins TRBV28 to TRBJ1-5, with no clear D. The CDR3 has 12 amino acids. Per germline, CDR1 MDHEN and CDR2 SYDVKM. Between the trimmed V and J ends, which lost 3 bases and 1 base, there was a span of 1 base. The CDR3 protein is CASSFSNQPQHF. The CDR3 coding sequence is TGTGCCAGCAGTTTCAGCAATCAGCCCCAGCATTTT.

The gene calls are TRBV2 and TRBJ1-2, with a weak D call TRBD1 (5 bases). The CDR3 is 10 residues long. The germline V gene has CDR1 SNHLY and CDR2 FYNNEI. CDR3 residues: CANQGDGYTF. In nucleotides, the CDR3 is TGTGCTAACCAGGGAGACGGCTACACCTTC.

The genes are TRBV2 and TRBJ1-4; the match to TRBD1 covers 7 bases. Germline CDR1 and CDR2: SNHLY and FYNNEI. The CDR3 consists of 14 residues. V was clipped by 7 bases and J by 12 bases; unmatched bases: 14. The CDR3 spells CASTPRGPHFQLFF. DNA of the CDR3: TGTGCCAGCACTCCGAGGGGGCCCCACTTCCAACTGTTTTTT.

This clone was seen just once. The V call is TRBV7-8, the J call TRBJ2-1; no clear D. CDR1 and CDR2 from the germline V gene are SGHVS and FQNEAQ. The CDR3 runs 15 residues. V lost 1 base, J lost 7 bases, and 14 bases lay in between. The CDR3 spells CASSLERRVTNEQFF. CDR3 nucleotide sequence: TGTGCCAGCAGCTTAGAGAGAAGGGTCACAAATGAGCAGTTCTTC.

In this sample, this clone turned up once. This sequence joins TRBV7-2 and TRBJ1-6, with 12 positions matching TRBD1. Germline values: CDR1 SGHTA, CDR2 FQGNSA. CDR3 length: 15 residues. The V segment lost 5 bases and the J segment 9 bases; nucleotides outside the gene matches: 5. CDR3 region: CASSATGQGASPLHF. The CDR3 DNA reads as TGTGCCAGCAGCGCAACGGGACAGGGGGCTTCACCCCTCCACTTT.

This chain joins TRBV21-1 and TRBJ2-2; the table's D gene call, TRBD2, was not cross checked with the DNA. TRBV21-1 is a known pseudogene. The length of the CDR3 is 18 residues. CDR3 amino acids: CASSKRASSGKYTGELFF. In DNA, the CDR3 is TGTGCCAGCAGCAAAAGGGCTTCTAGCGGGAAGTACACCGGGGAGCTGTTTTTT.